The 3 T cell receptor beta chains given below trace back to one sample, sequenced in a study of blood T cell repertoires in COVID-19. Profiling relied on immunoSEQ multiplex PCR, and the TCRdb table lists in-frame clones only, not all of them. Of hundreds of thousands of clones listed, about 90% were seen once; the top ten hold under 3.5%. The sequencing input was peripheral blood. The receptors derive from a young woman who had recovered from COVID-19.

This chain joins TRBV7-9 and TRBJ2-7, with 11 bases lining up with TRBD2. Germline assignment: CDR1 SEHNR and CDR2 FQNEAQ (reference sequence). CDR3 length equals 14 residues. J was trimmed by 6 bases and V by 5 bases; bases with no gene match: 6. In DNA form, the CDR3 reads TGTGCCAGCAGCGAACTAGCGGGAGCAGGCGAGCAGTACGTC. It codes for CASSELAGAGEQYV.

The CDR3 DNA reads TGTGCCACCAGTGCGAGGACTAGCGGGAGGGAACAAGAGACCCAGTACTTC. Protein product: CATSARTSGREQETQYF. The rearrangement uses TRBV24-1 and TRBJ2-5, with 15 bases that match TRBD2. Germline lookup yields CDR1 KGHDR and CDR2 SFDVKD. With V trimmed by 5 bases and J by 2 bases, 5 bases remained unmatched. CDR3 length equals 17 residues.

The chain has TRBV12-5 and TRBJ1-1, with 7 positions matching TRBD1. The CDR3 has 15 residues. V shed 6 bases and J 1 base; nucleotides not matched to a gene: 8. Germline V gene lookup returns CDR1 LGHNT and CDR2 FRNRAP. The chain's CDR3 is CASGLEDRPNTEAFF. The CDR3 region has the DNA TGTGCTAGTGGCCTAGAGGACAGGCCGAACACTGAAGCTTTCTTT.